Presented here are 28 T cell receptor beta chains from one specimen sequenced in a study of Ad26.COV2.S vaccination and SARS-CoV-2 variants. Measured with immunoSEQ multiplex PCR; TCRdb has only the in-frame clones, and not every one. The data contain roughly 270,000 clones, approximately 87% of them singletons. Treatment here: around 19 received Ad26.COV2.S at low or high dose, single or two shots; 5 received placebo; per-sample allocation not given. Sampling happened 63 days after the first vaccine or placebo injection. Source: peripheral blood, taken in a trial of Ad26.COV2.S vaccine versus placebo. These receptors originate from a person aged 18-60 years who received the Ad26.COV2.S COVID-19 vaccine or a placebo.

The chain has TRBV5-1 and TRBJ1-1; 8 bases agree with TRBD1. The length of the CDR3 is 16 residues. Germline CDR1 reads SGHRS; CDR2 reads YFSETQ. V was clipped by 4 bases and J by 4 bases; unmatched bases: 12. The CDR3 is CASSHQTGTGSTEAFF. The CDR3 DNA reads TGCGCCAGCAGCCACCAGACCGGGACAGGCTCCACTGAAGCTTTCTTT.

This chain joins TRBV7-9 and TRBJ1-1, with a tentative D call TRBD1 (5 bases). This CDR3 spans 14 amino acids. CDR1 is SEHNR, CDR2 FQNEAQ, per germline (reference sequence). V was shortened by 7 bases and J by 0 bases, with 12 bases between the two germline ends. This CDR3 is CASTPLGVNTEAFF. The CDR3 DNA reads TGTGCCAGCACCCCCTTGGGGGTGAACACTGAAGCTTTCTTT.

This chain connects TRBV4-2 to TRBJ2-7; D remains unclear. Germline values: CDR1 LGHNA, CDR2 YNFKEQ. V gave up 1 base and J gave up 5 bases, with 12 bases separating them. The CDR3 totals 14 residues. In DNA form, the CDR3 reads TGTGCCAGCAGCCAAGGTCCGTTTGTGGACGAGCAGTACTTC. Translation gives CASSQGPFVDEQYF.

The genes are TRBV7-6 and TRBJ2-7; tentatively, D is TRBD1 or TRBD2 (5 bases each). V was cut by 1 base and J by 7 bases, with 20 bases left in between. Germline V CDR1 and CDR2: SGHVS, FNYEAQ. The CDR3 covers 16 residues. The CDR3, as DNA: TGTGCCAGCAGCTTAGAAGAAGGGACGTCGGGTTATGAGCAGTACTTC. Protein product: CASSLEEGTSGYEQYF. The full variable domain, with the rest looked up from reference TRBV7-6 and TRBJ2-7, is GAGVSQSPRYKVTKRGQDVALRCDPISGHVSLYWYRQALGQGPEFLTYFNYEAQQDKSGLPNDRFSAERPEGSISTLTIQRTEQRDSAMYRCASSLEEGTSGYEQYFGPGTRLTVT.

V gene TRBV5-1 combines with J gene TRBJ2-3; 7 bases fit TRBD1. Germline CDR1 is SGHRS and CDR2 is YFSETQ. V was pared by 5 bases and J by 0 bases, with 9 bases of the junction left unmatched. The CDR3 contains 16 residues. The CDR3 DNA reads TGCGCCAGCAGGTTGACAGGGTCCTCTAGCACAGATACGCAGTATTTT. Amino acids: CASRLTGSSSTDTQYF.

In DNA, the CDR3 is TGTGCCAGCAGTGACGAGCAGGGAGCCTACGAGCAGTACTTC. Translated, it gives CASSDEQGAYEQYF. The V call is TRBV2, the J call TRBJ2-7; D may match TRBD1 or TRBD2 (5 bases each). Trimming removed 3 bases from V and 2 bases from J, with 11 bases in between. The length of the CDR3 is 14 residues. CDR1 is SNHLY, CDR2 FYNNEI, per germline.

The sample holds one count of this clone. This chain connects TRBV19 to TRBJ1-2, with 8 positions matching TRBD1. J lost 0 bases, V lost 5 bases, and 5 bases had no gene match. The CDR3 sequence is 15 residues long. CDR1 LNHDA and CDR2 SQIVND come from the germline V gene (reference sequence). CDR3 protein: CASSADRAANYGYTF. The CDR3 DNA follows: TGTGCCAGTAGTGCGGACAGGGCTGCTAACTATGGCTACACCTTC.

V gene TRBV7-6 combines with J gene TRBJ1-1, with D unclear. Germline CDR1 SGHVS, CDR2 FNYEAQ. The CDR3 consists of 14 residues. V lost 5 bases and J lost 1, with 11 bases in between. Written as DNA, the CDR3 is TGTGCCAGCAGCACGAATAACGGGAACACTGAAGCTTTCTTT. It codes for CASSTNNGNTEAFF.

This clone was counted between two and nine times. V is TRBV5-4 and J is TRBJ1-4, with D possibly matching TRBD1 (5 bases). Germline V lookup: CDR1 SGHNT, CDR2 YYREEE (reference sequence). CDR3 length equals 16 residues. The V end was cut by 4 bases, the J end by 4 bases, with 17 bases between. The DNA of the CDR3 is TGTGCCAGCAGCCCGGGGACTGACAGCCTTAATGAAAAACTGTTTTTT. Amino acid sequence: CASSPGTDSLNEKLFF.

This sequence joins TRBV6-5 and TRBJ1-1; D perhaps matches TRBD1 (6 bases). Germline V CDR1 and CDR2: MNHEY, SVGAGI. The CDR3 runs to 14 residues. V gave up 3 bases and J gave up 6 bases, with 14 bases separating them. The CDR3 DNA reads as TGTGCCAGCAGTTATAGTAGGGGGGGATCTGAAGCTTTCTTT. This codes for CASSYSRGGSEAFF.

This chain connects TRBV20-1 to TRBJ2-1; D remains unclear. Germline V lookup: CDR1 DFQATT, CDR2 SNEGSKA (reference sequence). This CDR3 comprises 10 residues. Trimming cost V 5 bases and J 5 bases, with 4 bases left between them. CDR3 sequence (DNA): TGCAGTGCTTCTAACAATGAGCAGTTCTTC. Translation gives CSASNNEQFF.

The chain uses TRBV7-3 and TRBJ1-6; 7 bases match TRBD1. V lost 2 bases to trimming and J lost 7 bases; unmatched junction nucleotides: 8. Germline CDR1 reads SGHTA; CDR2 reads FQGTGA. The CDR3 length is 16 residues. This chain's CDR3 is CASSLYTGVGNSPLHF. CDR3 coding DNA: TGTGCCAGCAGCTTATACACAGGGGTCGGGAATTCACCCCTCCACTTT.

The rearrangement uses TRBV10-1 and TRBJ2-1; D is uncertain. Germline V lookup: CDR1 WNHNN, CDR2 SYGVQD (reference sequence). This CDR3 has 13 amino acids. Trimming pared 4 bases from V and 4 bases from J, leaving 8 bases between. The CDR3 DNA reads TGCGCCAGCAGTGCGAATCAGTACAATGAGCAGTTCTTC. It yields the protein CASSANQYNEQFF.

This chain joins TRBV11-2 and TRBJ2-1; weak D call: TRBD2 (7 bases). CDR1 and CDR2 from the germline V gene are SGHAT and FQNNGV. Trimming shortened V by 5 bases and J by 6 bases, and 17 bases separated the two germline ends. The CDR3 has 15 residues. In DNA form, the CDR3 reads TGTGCCAGCAGCGCCTTTAGAGGGGGGGCCAATGAGCAGTTCTTC. This gives the protein CASSAFRGGANEQFF.

V usage is TRBV7-8 and J usage is TRBJ2-5; D is perhaps TRBD1 or TRBD2 (6 bases each). The CDR3 has 15 residues. In germline, CDR1 is SGHVS, CDR2 FQNEAQ. The V end lost 5 bases, the J end lost 5 bases, and 18 bases lay between the germline ends. The CDR3 DNA reads as TGTGCCAGCAGCCCAGAAGGGGGGCCGTGGGAGACCCAGTACTTC. Amino acid sequence: CASSPEGGPWETQYF.

The chain couples TRBV13 to TRBJ2-1; D ambiguous. The CDR3 sequence is 14 residues long. Germline CDR1 and CDR2: PRHDT and FYEKMQ (reference sequence). Deletions cut 5 bases from V and 7 bases from J, with 15 bases between. The CDR3 sequence: CASSPQSSQNEQFF. The CDR3 region has the DNA TGTGCCAGCAGCCCACAATCAAGTCAGAATGAGCAGTTCTTC.

The chain carries TRBV27 and TRBJ1-5; 12 nucleotides line up with TRBD1. Trimming took 4 bases from V and 6 from J; bases not matched to a gene: 7. This CDR3 comprises 16 residues. Germline CDR1 is MNHEY and CDR2 is SMNVEV (reference sequence). The DNA for the CDR3 is TGTGCCAGCAGTTCCGGGACAGGGGGCTTCGGTCAGCCCCAGCATTTT. This codes for CASSSGTGGFGQPQHF.

This clone was observed a handful of times. The chain recombines TRBV7-2 with TRBJ1-5; D call uncertain. V lost 6 bases and J 6 bases, leaving 9 bases between the germline ends. The CDR3 has 12 amino acids. Germline lookup yields CDR1 SGHTA and CDR2 FQGNSA. CDR3 sequence: CASREAGQPQHF. CDR3 coding DNA: TGTGCCAGCAGAGAGGCTGGTCAGCCCCAGCATTTT.

The J gene is TRBJ1-2, the V gene TRBV27, with D uncertain. The V gene's germline CDR1 is MNHEY and CDR2 SMNVEV (reference sequence). The CDR3 runs to 13 residues. V lost 6 bases to trimming and J lost 5 bases, with 13 bases between them. CDR3 loop: CASRRGLGYGYTF. CDR3 bases: TGTGCCAGCAGACGTGGGCTCGGGTATGGCTACACCTTC.

This chain joins TRBV3-1 (or the pseudogene TRBV3-2) and TRBJ2-3; D unresolved. CDR1 and CDR2 from the germline V gene are LGHDT and YNNKEL (reference sequence). The CDR3 length is 13 residues. V lost 3 bases, J lost 6 bases, and 10 bases lay in between. The CDR3 nucleotides are TGTGCCAGCAGCCAGGAGAGTGGGGATACGCAGTATTTT. This codes for CASSQESGDTQYF.

In DNA, the CDR3 is TGCGCCAGCAGCTCGTCGGGACAGGCGAACACCGGGGAGCTGTTTTTT. It yields the protein CASSSSGQANTGELFF. The chain joins TRBV10-1 to TRBJ2-2, with TRBD1 matching over 8 bases. The CDR3 runs 16 residues. Germline assignment: CDR1 WNHNN and CDR2 SYGVQD (reference sequence). After removal of 6 bases from V and 0 bases from J, the junction contained 6 bases not matched to a gene.

This chain connects TRBV9 to TRBJ1-1, with no clear D. Germline CDR1 SGDLS, CDR2 YYNGEE. Trimming took 0 bases from V and 7 from J, leaving 10 bases between them. This CDR3 spans 13 amino acids. CDR3 DNA: TGTGCCAGCAGCGTAGTGGATCAGTATGAAGCTTTCTTT. Protein product: CASSVVDQYEAFF.

This rearrangement joins TRBV3-1 (or the pseudogene TRBV3-2) to TRBJ1-1; D not resolved. Trimming pared 1 base from V and 5 bases from J, leaving 11 bases between. CDR3 length equals 14 residues. The V gene's germline CDR1 is LGHDT and CDR2 YNNKEL (reference sequence). The CDR3 loop reads CASSQGLTSTEAFF. CDR3 DNA sequence: TGTGCCAGCAGCCAAGGGTTAACGTCGACTGAAGCTTTCTTT.

V and J are TRBV27 and TRBJ2-5; 8 bases fit TRBD2. This CDR3 is built from 15 residues. Trimming took 1 base from V and 2 from J; bases not matched to a gene: 3. CDR1 and CDR2 (germline): MNHEY, SMNVEV (reference sequence). This CDR3 is CASSLFSSGQETQYF. The CDR3 DNA reads TGTGCCAGCAGTTTATTTTCTAGCGGGCAAGAGACCCAGTACTTC.

The gene calls are TRBV11-3 and TRBJ2-7, with 9 bases fitting TRBD1. The CDR3 runs to 14 residues. Germline assignment: CDR1 SGHNT and CDR2 YENEEA. Trimming at V came to 5 bases and at J to 5 bases, leaving 7 bases not matched to a gene. The CDR3 DNA reads as TGTGCCAGCAGCCTGGGACAGGGATTCCACGAGCAGTACTTC. This encodes CASSLGQGFHEQYF.

This chain joins TRBV29-1 and TRBJ1-1; 11 bases map to TRBD1. This CDR3 has 14 amino acids. J lost 1 base, V lost 3 bases, and 1 base had no gene match. Germline V gene data show CDR1 as SQVTM and CDR2 as ANQGSEA. CDR3: CSVEGQGGNTEAFF. The CDR3 DNA reads as TGCAGCGTTGAGGGACAGGGGGGGAACACTGAAGCTTTCTTT. Based on the CDR3 plus reference TRBV29-1 and TRBJ1-1, the full variable domain is SAVISQKPSRDICQRGTSLTIQCQVDSQVTMMFWYRQQPGQSLTLIATANQGSEATYESGFVIDKFPISRPNLTFSTLTVSNMSPEDSSIYLCSVEGQGGNTEAFFGQGTRLTVV.

This chain links TRBV11-2 with TRBJ2-7; D gene uncertain. V shed 5 bases and J shed 2 bases, with 13 bases lying between them. Germline loops: CDR1 SGHAT, CDR2 FQNNGV. The CDR3 contains 14 residues. CDR3 sequence: CASSISAGTYEQYF. The CDR3 DNA reads as TGTGCCAGCAGCATTAGTGCAGGCACCTACGAGCAGTACTTC.

The chain has TRBV12-3 or TRBV12-4 and TRBJ1-1; a weak D match, TRBD1 (6 bases). Deletions cut 6 bases from V and 7 bases from J, with 15 bases between. The CDR3 extends over 13 amino acids. CDR3 residues: CASRPTGRSEAFF. CDR3 coding DNA: TGTGCCAGCAGACCCACAGGGCGGAGTGAAGCTTTCTTT.